Shown below are 14 T cell receptor beta chains from a single sample sequenced in a study of cytomegalovirus exposure and HLA in healthy donors. This PCR relied on a set of 60 Vbeta primers and 13 Jbeta primers. Method: immunoSEQ multiplex PCR; TCRdb's copy keeps in-frame clones and lacks some. The sample includes roughly 100,000 clones, around 57% of them seen just once. Material: PBMCs. Receptor source: a human donor in good health.

This chain connects TRBV7-2 to TRBJ1-1; 7 nucleotides match TRBD1. V shed 5 bases and J 8 bases; nucleotides not matched to a gene: 8. CDR1 and CDR2 (germline): SGHTA, FQGNSA. This CDR3 is 13 amino acids long. CDR3 residues: CASSPKGAGEAFF. The CDR3 nucleotides are TGTGCCAGCAGCCCCAAGGGGGCGGGAGAAGCTTTCTTT. Together with reference TRBV7-2 and TRBJ1-1, the CDR3 gives the full variable domain: GAGVSQSPSNKVTEKGKDVELRCDPISGHTALYWYRQSLGQGLEFLIYFQGNSAPDKSGLPSDRFSAERTGGSVSTLTIQRTQQEDSAVYLCASSPKGAGEAFFGQGTRLTVV.

The J gene is TRBJ1-1, the V gene TRBV20-1; D is ambiguous. The CDR3 extends over 11 amino acids. Trimming removed 1 base from V and 5 bases from J, with 5 bases in between. The germline gives CDR1 DFQATT, CDR2 SNEGSKA (reference sequence). The CDR3 coding sequence is TGCAGTGCTAGAGGTCATACTGAAGCTTTCTTT. Its translation is CSARGHTEAFF.

The chain couples TRBV2 to TRBJ2-1; 14 positions match TRBD2. Unmatched junction bases numbered 6, after V lost 6 bases and J lost 8 bases. Germline CDR1 is SNHLY and CDR2 is FYNNEI. The CDR3 has 15 residues. Here the CDR3 reads CASRETSGRAYEQFF. In nucleotides, the CDR3 is TGTGCCAGCAGGGAGACTAGCGGGAGGGCCTATGAGCAGTTCTTC. Full variable domain (outside the CDR3, taken from reference TRBV2 and TRBJ2-1): EPEVTQTPSHQVTQMGQEVILRCVPISNHLYFYWYRQILGQKVEFLVSFYNNEISEKSEIFDDQFSVERPDGSNFTLKIRSTKLEDSAMYFCASRETSGRAYEQFFGPGTRLTVL.

CDR3 nucleotides: TGCGCCAGCAGTGAGCTACTGGGACTAGCCCTGAATGAGCAGTTCTTC. Encoded protein: CASSELLGLALNEQFF. The V and J genes are TRBV10-2 and TRBJ2-1, with 9 bases fitting TRBD2. The CDR3 totals 16 residues. CDR1 and CDR2 (germline): WSHSY, SAAADI. The V segment lost 2 bases and the J segment 7 bases; nucleotides outside the gene matches: 9.

The rearrangement links TRBV7-6 to TRBJ1-2; D gene unclear. The germline V gene has CDR1 SGHVS and CDR2 FNYEAQ. V was trimmed by 6 bases and J by 2 bases, leaving 16 bases between them. The CDR3 spans 15 residues. This CDR3 is CASSPEQTQNYGYTF. The CDR3 DNA reads as TGTGCCAGCAGTCCGGAACAGACACAAAACTATGGCTACACCTTC. The entire variable domain, with the rest obtained from reference TRBV7-6 and TRBJ1-2, is as follows: GAGVSQSPRYKVTKRGQDVALRCDPISGHVSLYWYRQALGQGPEFLTYFNYEAQQDKSGLPNDRFSAERPEGSISTLTIQRTEQRDSAMYRCASSPEQTQNYGYTFGSGTRLTVV.

The chain joins TRBV9 to TRBJ2-1, with 11 bases aligning to TRBD2. This CDR3 contains 17 residues. Germline assignment: CDR1 SGDLS and CDR2 YYNGEE. The V gene end was trimmed by 4 bases and the J gene end by 4 bases; junction bases not matched to a gene: 10. As DNA, the CDR3 is TGTGCCAGCAGCTCAATTCTGACTAGCGGGACGTACAATGAGCAGTTCTTC. It codes for CASSSILTSGTYNEQFF.

This chain links TRBV27 with TRBJ2-3, with TRBD1 matching over 7 bases. Germline V gives CDR1 MNHEY, CDR2 SMNVEV (reference sequence). This CDR3 comprises 13 residues. The ends lost 5 bases at V and 7 bases at J; junction bases unmatched: 6. The CDR3 region is CASSMTGLNTQYF. The CDR3 nucleotides are TGTGCCAGCAGTATGACAGGGTTAAATACGCAGTATTTT.

This clone is classed as large. This sequence joins TRBV6-1 and TRBJ2-3; 8 nucleotides agree with TRBD2. The CDR3 covers 13 residues. The junction had 3 bases not matched to a gene; V was cut back by 6 bases and J by 4 bases. Looked up from germline, CDR1 is MNHNS and CDR2 is SASEGT. The CDR3 bases are TGTGCCAGCAGCAGCGGGAGCCCAGATACGCAGTATTTT. It specifies CASSSGSPDTQYF.

This clone came up a few times. The chain carries TRBV27 and TRBJ1-5, with D tentatively TRBD1 (5 bases). CDR1 MNHEY and CDR2 SMNVEV come from the germline V gene (reference sequence). Between the trimmed V and J ends, which lost 2 bases and 6 bases, there was a span of 11 bases. The CDR3 loop spans 14 amino acids. CDR3 region: CASSLTGVGQPQHF. Here the CDR3 DNA reads TGTGCCAGCAGTTTAACGGGGGTCGGTCAGCCCCAGCATTTT.

This chain connects TRBV2 to TRBJ2-3; TRBD2 aligns across 13 bases. The ends lost 4 bases at V and 4 bases at J; junction bases unmatched: 8. Germline CDR1 reads SNHLY; CDR2 reads FYNNEI. The CDR3 contains 17 residues. The CDR3 DNA sequence: TGTGCCAGCAGTGTCCGGACTAGCGGGAGCGAATCAGATACGCAGTATTTT. Translation gives CASSVRTSGSESDTQYF.

The chain joins TRBV5-6 to TRBJ2-5, with D maybe TRBD1 (5 bases). Per germline, CDR1 SGHDT and CDR2 YYEEEE. Trimming cost V 4 bases and J 2 bases, with 12 bases left between them. The length of the CDR3 is 14 residues. The CDR3 sequence: CASSKGHSQETQYF. CDR3 nucleotides: TGTGCCAGCAGCAAAGGACACTCACAAGAGACCCAGTACTTC.

V gene TRBV4-1 combines with J gene TRBJ2-7; TRBD2 matches at 11 bases. After removal of 1 base from V and 3 bases from J, the junction contained 8 bases not matched to a gene. This CDR3 is built from 17 residues. Germline V lookup: CDR1 MGHRA, CDR2 YSYEKL. The DNA of the CDR3 is TGCGCCAGCAGCCAAGCACCTCTAGCGGGAGGAAACTACGAGCAGTACTTC. Encoded protein: CASSQAPLAGGNYEQYF.

A single count supports this clone. The chain carries TRBV2 and TRBJ2-1; 14 bases map to TRBD2. The CDR3 extends over 17 amino acids. V lost 6 bases and J lost 6; bases outside the gene matches: 10. The germline gives CDR1 SNHLY, CDR2 FYNNEI. CDR3 sequence (DNA): TGTGCCAGCAGCAAAGACCAAGGGACTAGCGGGAGCAATGAGCAGTTCTTC. This translates into CASSKDQGTSGSNEQFF.

This clone was seen a handful of times. The V call is TRBV5-6, the J call TRBJ1-2; 8 nucleotides line up with TRBD1. The CDR3 is 15 amino acids. Germline V lookup: CDR1 SGHDT, CDR2 YYEEEE. V gave up 3 bases and J gave up 8 bases; unmatched junction bases: 12. In DNA form, the CDR3 reads TGTGCCAGCAGCTCAGGACTACAGGGGGGAGAGGGCTACACCTTC. Its translation: CASSSGLQGGEGYTF.